A selection of T cell receptor beta chains follows, all from one sample in a study of T-cell reconstitution after alpha-beta-depleted transplantation in children. TCRdb analysed the PCR reads with MiXCR anew, one entry per CDR3 protein. The sample carries about 210,000 distinct CDR3 sequences, about a sixth recorded once. The sample was PBMCs, mostly from graft donor cells, taken 360 days after TCRalphabeta/CD19-depleted stem cell transplant. These receptors originate from a male patient between 2 and 9 years old who had a stem cell transplant for acute lymphoblastic leukemia, so the T cells may come from the graft donor. Both conserved end residues are part of each CDR3. D genes are given only for firm matches. Rows may omit the clone size; those that give it use once, few, many or a size class.

TRBJ2-3	NA	NA	TRBV6-5	TGTGCCAGCAGTTACTCGGGAGATACGCAGTATTTT	CASSYSGDTQYF
TRBJ1-1	few	NA	TRBV29-1	TGCAGCGTTGAAGAAAGGGCGGGTGGTGCTTTCTTT	CSVEERAGGAFF
TRBJ1-3	NA	NA	TRBV12-3/TRBV12-4	TGTGCCAGCAGTTTAGAAGCCCGGGCCTCTGGAAACACCATATATTTT	CASSLEARASGNTIYF
TRBJ1-4	few	NA	TRBV7-6	TGTGCCAGCAGCCCTAGGCGGCCAGGGAATGAAAAACTGTTTTTT	CASSPRRPGNEKLFF
TRBJ1-1	NA	NA	TRBV6-5	TGTGCCAGCAGTTACTCACAGGGAAGGAACACTGAAGCTTTCTTT	CASSYSQGRNTEAFF
TRBJ2-5	few	TRBD1	TRBV9	TGTGCCAGCAGCGAGGGACAGATCTACGAGACCCAGTACTTC	CASSEGQIYETQYF
TRBJ2-7	NA	TRBD2	TRBV3-1	TGTGCCAGCAGCCCCGTGCCGGGACTAGCGGGCCTGAGCTCCTACGAGCAGTACTTC	CASSPVPGLAGLSSYEQYF
TRBJ2-3	NA	TRBD2	TRBV5-1	TGCGCCAGCAGCGGAGCGGGGAGCACAGATACGCAGTATTTT	CASSGAGSTDTQYF
TRBJ2-1	NA	NA	TRBV9	TGTGCCAGCAGCGAGGGTGAATGGGTCTGGTTAGAGGCCTCCTACAATGAGCAGTTCTTC	CASSEGEWVWLEASYNEQFF
TRBJ1-1	NA	NA	TRBV11-1	TGTGCCAGCAGCTGGGAGGGGTTCAGCACTGAAGCTTTCTTT	CASSWEGFSTEAFF
TRBJ1-4	NA	NA	TRBV6-5	TGTGCCAGCAGTTACATGGGGGATATCGGAAAACTGTTTTTT	CASSYMGDIGKLFF
TRBJ2-1	NA	NA	TRBV3-1	TGTGCCAGCAGCCGTTCAGGGAGAGATGAGCAGTTCTTC	CASSRSGRDEQFF
TRBJ1-5	NA	NA	TRBV18	TGTGCCAGCTCACCACGGTCGGAAGATCAGCCCCAGCATTTT	CASSPRSEDQPQHF
TRBJ2-7	few	NA	TRBV12-3/TRBV12-4	TGTGCCAGCAGTTTTACCCCGGACCCCTACGAGCAGTACTTC	CASSFTPDPYEQYF
TRBJ2-3	few	TRBD1	TRBV12-3/TRBV12-4	TGTGCCAGCAGCCGCGGGACAGGGTTACCAGATACGCAGTATTTT	CASSRGTGLPDTQYF
TRBJ2-5	few	TRBD1	TRBV6-1	TGTGCCAGCGCCGTCGAGACAGGGGTCGAGACCCAGTACTTC	CASAVETGVETQYF
TRBJ2-7	few	TRBD2	TRBV12-3/TRBV12-4	TGTGCCAGCAGTCCGCGGACTAGCGGGAGTTTCTACGAGCAGTACTTC	CASSPRTSGSFYEQYF
TRBJ1-2	few	NA	TRBV12-3/TRBV12-4	TGTGCCAGCAGTCAGCCAAGGAGCTATGGCTACACCTTC	CASSQPRSYGYTF